The TCR beta chain under discussion was sequenced for a study of blood T cell repertoires in COVID-19 (dated by TCRdb to about 2020). Notes on the research overall: The collaborator samples originated in the United States, Italy and Spain and spanned the acute and convalescent phases of COVID-19. Sample metadata almost always included a de-identified subject ID, COVID-19 status, age in years and sex. The prospective study material was composed of cDNA or gDNA derived from T cells, B-cell-depleted T cells, or PBMCs. The samples were drawn from two sources: the first 160 participants of the ongoing ImmuneRACE study, and 1,000 to 1,500 subjects contributed by 6 global collaborators. The dataset comprised deeply sampled blood TCRbeta repertoires from subjects exposed to, actively infected with, or recovered from COVID-19. The repertoires were released in a freely available public database meant as a resource for research on the immune response to SARS-CoV-2. Where available, HLA class I and class II types were taken from metadata supplied by the sample provider and were not determined by assay-based typing.

On this clone: No cognate antigen has been identified for it. It has no much larger one-base neighbor in the sample; base qualities were not kept.

Enrolling through a virtual design, the prospective study's participants ranged in age from about 18 to 89 years and lived across approximately 25 United States geographic areas. To assign participants to cohorts, the prospective study relied on clinical history that participants themselves reported in a screening survey and a study questionnaire. ImmuneRACE Cohort 3 recovered participants were defined by two consecutive negative NP/OP PCR tests, healthcare professional clearance, or symptom resolution. Mobile phlebotomists in the prospective study collected whole blood, serum and a nasopharyngeal or oropharyngeal swab from every participant. Additional blood draws and questionnaires over an approximately 2-month period could optionally be provided by prospective study participants. Before DNA extraction, prospective study blood samples were shipped either frozen or at room temperature. The CDR1 and CDR2 encoded by the germline V gene (reference sequence) are SEHNR and FQNEAQ. The CDR3 sequence holds 15 residues, the cysteine and phenylalanine included. The retained sequence is limited to the CDR3, 45 bases, with the frame set at the first base. Trimming takes 8 bases off V and 1 base off J; junction bases not matched to a gene: 7.

TCRbeta CDR3 regions were amplified from genomic DNA using the immunoSEQ Assay, a bias-controlled multiplex PCR. The paper's processing steps were these. Nucleated cell counts per sample were estimated from amplification of reference gene primers within the assay. To quantify the absolute abundance of each unique TCRbeta CDR3 rearrangement, sequence reads were collapsed and filtered. For each sample, productive Simpson clonality was calculated as the square root of Simpson's diversity index across productive rearrangements. TCRdb limited this immuneACCESS table to in-frame rearrangements with V and J called. A share of clones is missing; checked studies link under half to unresolved V genes, and the rest is unexplained. V and J calls and clone size follow that table, whereas D and trimming were derived from the DNA. Within this sample are about 250,000 clones, with 85% to 90% of them counted one time only. The top ten hold 15% to 18% of the sample.

Paper-wide results and their limitations: Clinical and demographic metadata were provided uncurated, with the amount varying by source and participant.

The sequence joins TRBV7-9 to TRBJ2-3, and 9 junctional nucleotides match TRBD2. Sequences were obtained from PBMCs or T cells enriched from blood (not recorded which). The clonotype comes from a man between 18 and 35 years old who had recovered from COVID-19. CDR3 protein: CASGAGGPRTDTQYF. The nucleotide sequence is given as TGTGCCAGCGGAGCGGGAGGTCCGCGCACAGATACGCAGTATTTT.